This is a list of T cell receptor beta chains from one sample in a study of response to subunit inactivated influenza vaccine. TCRdb independently ran MiXCR on the RT-PCR reads; one entry per CDR3 protein. The sample carries roughly 650,000 distinct CDR3 sequences, 12% to 15% recorded once. Here the sequenced sample was PBMCs from blood, taken less than 15 days before vaccination. The receptors were sampled from a man in his fifties or sixties who received an inactivated influenza vaccine. The CDR3 runs from the conserved cysteine through the conserved F or W. The D gene is left open where the match is weak. Only part of the rows carry a size: once, few, many, or a class if the clone is expanded.

J | size | V | D | CDR3 | DNA
TRBJ2-1 | many | TRBV12-3/TRBV12-4 | NA | CASTQLSGLSNEQFF | TGTGCCAGCACCCAACTATCGGGACTTTCAAATGAGCAGTTCTTC
TRBJ2-1 | NA | TRBV2 | NA | CASSVFSYNEQFF | TGTGCCAGCAGTGTATTTAGCTACAATGAGCAGTTCTTC
TRBJ2-2 | many | TRBV7-2 | NA | CASSLAVTQAGQLFF | TGTGCCAGCAGCTTAGCAGTAACGCAGGCTGGGCAGCTGTTTTTT
TRBJ1-4 | NA | TRBV25-1 | NA | CASNRRDGEKLFF | TGTGCCAGCAATCGGAGGGATGGTGAAAAACTGTTTTTT
TRBJ2-7 | many | TRBV2 | NA | CASSRDAYEQYF | TGTGCCAGCAGCAGGGACGCCTACGAGCAGTACTTC
TRBJ2-1 | few | TRBV11-1 | TRBD2 | CASSSREHLIAGGRRNEQFF | TGTGCCAGCAGCTCACGCGAGCATTTAATAGCGGGGGGGCGAAGGAATGAGCAGTTCTTC
TRBJ2-7 | few | TRBV5-1 | TRBD1 | CASSLAGQGDEQYF | TGCGCCAGCAGCTTAGCCGGACAGGGAGACGAGCAGTACTTC
TRBJ1-2 | many | TRBV3-1 | NA | CASSQEVESYGYTF | TGTGCCAGCAGCCAAGAGGTGGAGAGTTACGGCTACACCTTC
TRBJ2-5 | few | TRBV7-2 | NA | CASSSMGADQETQYF | TGTGCCAGCAGCTCCATGGGAGCGGACCAAGAGACCCAGTACTTC
TRBJ2-7 | few | TRBV11-2 | NA | CASSLDQDAGEGF | TGTGCCAGCAGCTTAGATCAGGATGCGGGTGAGGGCTTC
TRBJ2-3 | many | TRBV5-5 | NA | CASSPAGEGRTDTQYF | TGTGCCAGCAGCCCAGCCGGTGAGGGCCGTACAGATACGCAGTATTTT
TRBJ2-7 | many | TRBV5-1 | NA | CASSLGGEPSYEQYF | TGCGCCAGCAGCTTGGGTGGGGAACCCTCCTACGAGCAGTACTTC
TRBJ2-1 | few | TRBV28 | NA | CASSPGTSDEQFF | TGTGCCAGCAGCCCTGGGACTTCGGATGAGCAGTTCTTC
TRBJ1-1 | many | TRBV29-1 | NA | CSVLSTWNTEAFF | TGCAGCGTTCTCTCTACTTGGAACACTGAAGCTTTCTTT
TRBJ1-1 | NA | TRBV4-1 | NA | CASSQGGRGRRTEAFF | TGCGCCAGCAGCCAAGGCGGCAGGGGCCGGAGGACTGAAGCTTTCTTT
TRBJ2-3 | NA | TRBV13 | TRBD2 | CASSVKLAGATDTQYF | TGTGCCAGCAGCGTAAAACTAGCGGGGGCCACAGATACGCAGTATTTT
TRBJ2-3 | few | TRBV30 | TRBD2 | CAWRTRRGRGVTDTQYF | TGTGCCTGGAGGACCAGGAGGGGCCGGGGGGTCACAGATACGCAGTATTTT
TRBJ2-3 | many | TRBV4-3 | TRBD2 | CASSQVGPGGPSTDTQYF | TGCGCCAGCAGCCAAGTCGGTCCGGGAGGGCCAAGCACAGATACGCAGTATTTT
TRBJ1-2 | few | TRBV12-3/TRBV12-4 | TRBD1 | CATTGGFYGYTF | TGTGCCACTACAGGGGGCTTTTATGGCTACACCTTC
TRBJ2-3 | NA | TRBV6-2/TRBV6-3 | TRBD1 | CASCWDRGRADTQYF | TGTGCCAGTTGCTGGGACAGGGGGCGAGCAGATACGCAGTATTTT
TRBJ2-7 | many | TRBV4-2 | TRBD1 | CASSQGGQGSYEQYF | TGTGCCAGCAGCCAAGGCGGACAGGGCTCCTACGAGCAGTACTTC
TRBJ2-4 | NA | TRBV21-1 | NA | CASSMGPKEGKNIQYF | TGTGCCAGCAGCATGGGACCTAAAGAGGGCAAAAACATTCAGTACTTC
TRBJ1-6 | many | TRBV4-2 | NA | CASSQEAGTSYNSPLHF | TGTGCCAGCAGCCAAGAGGCCGGGACATCCTATAATTCACCCCTCCACTTT
TRBJ2-1 | few | TRBV11-2 | NA | CASSLALGTDSYNEQFF | TGTGCCAGCAGCTTAGCTTTGGGCACCGACTCCTACAATGAGCAGTTCTTC
TRBJ2-1 | many | TRBV28 | TRBD2 | CASVRAGDYNEQFF | TGTGCCAGCGTTCGAGCGGGAGATTACAATGAGCAGTTCTTC
TRBJ2-1 | many | TRBV24-1 | TRBD2 | CATSETSSGRANEQFF | TGTGCCACCAGTGAGACTTCTAGCGGGAGGGCCAATGAGCAGTTCTTC
TRBJ2-5 | NA | TRBV20-1 | TRBD1 | CSARRGQGETQYF | TGCAGTGCTAGAAGGGGGCAGGGGGAGACCCAGTACTTC
TRBJ2-3 | NA | TRBV9 | NA | CASSVGRREVGALGDTQYF | TGTGCCAGCAGCGTAGGTCGTAGGGAGGTGGGAGCTCTGGGAGATACGCAGTATTTT
TRBJ1-4 | NA | TRBV6-5 | NA | CASSYRGQINEKLFF | TGTGCCAGCAGTTACCGTGGACAGATTAATGAAAAACTGTTTTTT
TRBJ2-3 | few | TRBV3-1 | NA | CASSQARTGRTDTQYF | TGTGCCAGCAGCCAAGCTCGTACCGGAAGGACAGATACGCAGTATTTT
TRBJ1-4 | NA | TRBV5-6 | TRBD1 | CASSLESKQGFGKLFF | TGTGCCAGCAGCTTGGAATCAAAACAGGGGTTCGGAAAACTGTTTTTT
TRBJ1-4 | few | TRBV4-1 | TRBD1 | CASRAPGQGEEKLFF | TGCGCCAGCAGAGCACCGGGACAGGGGGAGGAAAAACTGTTTTTT
TRBJ2-1 | few | TRBV20-1 | TRBD2 | CSARDQLALEREQFF | TGCAGTGCTAGAGATCAACTAGCGCTTGAACGTGAGCAGTTCTTC
TRBJ2-7 | few | TRBV29-1 | TRBD1 | CSVIRTGRYEQYF | TGCAGCGTGATCAGGACAGGGCGGTACGAGCAGTACTTC
TRBJ2-1 | NA | TRBV3-1 | NA | CASSLGRGGAQFF | TGTGCCAGCAGCCTGGGCCGGGGCGGGGCTCAGTTCTTC
TRBJ2-4 | NA | TRBV24-1 | NA | CATSDSRGSGIQYF | TGTGCCACCAGTGATTCTCGCGGTTCTGGCATTCAGTACTTC
TRBJ1-5 | few | TRBV3-1 | TRBD1 | CASSQTGVGQPQHF | TGTGCCAGCAGCCAGACAGGGGTCGGACAGCCCCAGCATTTT
TRBJ2-7 | few | TRBV25-1 | NA | CASSEFEGTYEQYF | TGTGCCAGCAGTGAATTTGAGGGGACCTACGAGCAGTACTTC
TRBJ2-7 | many | TRBV12-3/TRBV12-4 | TRBD1 | CASSFQGAYEQYF | TGTGCCAGCAGTTTTCAGGGGGCCTACGAGCAGTACTTC
TRBJ2-7 | few | TRBV20-1 | NA | CSADGLGGYEQYF | TGCAGTGCTGACGGACTGGGCGGCTACGAGCAGTACTTC
TRBJ2-5 | many | TRBV7-9 | TRBD1 | CASSLGAGGETQYF | TGTGCCAGCAGCTTAGGGGCAGGGGGAGAGACCCAGTACTTC
TRBJ2-5 | few | TRBV6-1 | NA | CASSEGAGQETQYF | TGTGCCAGCAGTGAAGGGGCGGGACAAGAGACCCAGTACTTC